This entry lists 13 T cell receptor beta chains sequenced from one sample in a study of T-cell memory formation after mild COVID-19. TCRdb re-called the 5' RACE reads through MiXCR, storing one row per CDR3 protein. The table has roughly 600,000 distinct CDR3 sequences, under 20% seen once. The sample was PBMCs or a T cell subset sorted from them (not recorded which). The origin of the receptors is an adult woman who had mild COVID-19 (a few samples of this study predate the infection). Cell type and time point are not known.

The chain carries TRBV6-5 and TRBJ2-7, with D hard to call. The CDR3 extends over 15 amino acids. The V gene lost 1 base and the J gene lost 0 bases, with 10 bases spanning the gap. Germline CDR1 MNHEY, CDR2 SVGAGI. The CDR3 sequence: CASSYYRKSSYEQYF. The CDR3 DNA follows: TGTGCCAGCAGTTACTATCGTAAAAGCTCCTACGAGCAGTACTTC.

This clonotype was detected only a few times. The gene calls are TRBV27 and TRBJ2-3; 8 nucleotides line up with TRBD2. The V and J ends lost 6 bases and 4 bases, in that order; junction bases with no gene match: 9. The germline V gene has CDR1 MNHEY and CDR2 SMNVEV (reference sequence). This CDR3 region has 15 residues. This CDR3 is CASRTAGAGADTQYF. In DNA form, the CDR3 reads TGTGCCAGCAGAACTGCGGGAGCGGGAGCAGATACGCAGTATTTT.

This chain's CDR3 is CASSLAFEGTQYF. The CDR3 nucleotides are TGCGCCAGCAGCTTGGCGTTCGAGGGGACCCAGTACTTC. The V and J genes are TRBV5-1 and TRBJ2-5; tentative D call: TRBD2 (5 bases). The CDR3 runs to 13 residues. Germline CDR1 is SGHRS and CDR2 is YFSETQ. Between the trimmed V and J ends, which lost 0 bases and 7 bases, there was a span of 10 bases.

CDR3 region: CASSQGDTGPFEAFF. CDR3 nucleotide sequence: TGCGCCAGCAGCCAAGGAGACACAGGACCCTTTGAAGCTTTCTTT. The rearrangement uses TRBV4-1 and TRBJ1-1, with D tentatively TRBD1 (5 bases). CDR3 length: 15 amino acids. Between the trimmed V and J ends, which lost 1 base and 7 bases, there was a span of 16 bases. The germline gives CDR1 MGHRA, CDR2 YSYEKL.

There are many counts of this clonotype. The gene calls are TRBV7-6 and TRBJ2-7; the match to TRBD2 covers 13 bases. V was clipped by 1 base and J by 6 bases; unmatched bases: 0. The CDR3 is 14 residues long. Germline V lookup: CDR1 SGHVS, CDR2 FNYEAQ. CDR3 residues: CASSLGLAGGEQYF. The CDR3 DNA reads TGTGCCAGCAGCTTAGGACTAGCGGGAGGCGAGCAGTACTTC.

There are a few counts of this clonotype. CDR3 sequence: CASSQVGYTEAFF. The CDR3 region has the DNA TGTGCCAGCAGCCAAGTTGGGTACACTGAAGCTTTCTTT. This rearrangement joins TRBV4-2 to TRBJ1-1; D uncertain. CDR3 length: 13 amino acids. The germline CDR1 and CDR2 sequences are LGHNA and YNFKEQ. V shed 1 base and J shed 3 bases, with 6 bases lying between them.

The V and J genes are TRBV29-1 and TRBJ2-3; maybe TRBD2 (7 bases). This CDR3 region has 14 residues. Trimming removed 4 bases from V and 3 bases from J, with 14 bases in between. The germline gives CDR1 SQVTM, CDR2 ANQGSEA. The DNA for the CDR3 is TGCAGCGTTGTCCGGGGGGCATCTACAGATACGCAGTATTTT. It yields the protein CSVVRGASTDTQYF.

The chain uses TRBV6-5 and TRBJ2-3, with 7 bases aligning to TRBD2. Per germline, CDR1 MNHEY and CDR2 SVGAGI. With 1 base clipped from V and 2 bases from J, the junction kept 3 bases outside the gene matches. CDR3 size: 15 residues. In nucleotides, the CDR3 is TGTGCCAGCAGTTACTGGGGACTACACACAGATACGCAGTATTTT. Translated, it gives CASSYWGLHTDTQYF.

The sample holds a few counts of this clonotype. The V call is TRBV7-8, the J call TRBJ1-2, with D perhaps matching TRBD1 (6 bases). Germline V gene lookup returns CDR1 SGHVS and CDR2 FQNEAQ. The CDR3 sequence is 15 residues long. V was trimmed by 3 bases and J by 0 bases, leaving 11 bases between them. In nucleotides, the CDR3 is TGTGCCAGCAGCTTTTCGGGGGGGCCTAACTATGGCTACACCTTC. Its translation: CASSFSGGPNYGYTF. The complete variable domain, with remaining parts taken from reference TRBV7-8 and TRBJ1-2, reads GAGVSQSPRYKVAKRGQDVALRCDPISGHVSLFWYQQALGQGPEFLTYFQNEAQLDKSGLPSDRFFAERPEGSVSTLKIQRTQQEDSAVYLCASSFSGGPNYGYTFGSGTRLTVV.

This clonotype was seen a handful of times. V gene TRBV7-6 combines with J gene TRBJ2-1, with 9 bases that match TRBD2. CDR3 length: 16 residues. Trimming removed 0 bases from V and 7 bases from J; junction bases left unmatched: 7. CDR1 is SGHVS, CDR2 FNYEAQ, per germline. The CDR3 nucleotides read TGTGCCAGCAGCTTAGCTGGCGGGGGGGCCTTGAATGAGCAGTTCTTC. Its translation is CASSLAGGGALNEQFF.

CDR3: CANRGGIGNTIYF. The CDR3 nucleotides read TGTGCTAACCGAGGAGGGATAGGAAACACCATATATTTT. The chain joins TRBV12-3 or TRBV12-4 to TRBJ1-3, with D unclear. The CDR3 runs 13 residues.

This clonotype has ten or more counts. The chain couples TRBV14 to TRBJ2-1; a possible D gene is TRBD2 (5 bases). This CDR3 is 16 amino acids long. From germline, CDR1 is SGHDN and CDR2 FVKESK. Between the trimmed V and J ends, which lost 4 bases and 4 bases, there was a span of 17 bases. Here the CDR3 reads CASSLRAPTIYNEQFF. CDR3 nucleotides: TGTGCCAGCAGCCTGCGGGCGCCTACTATATACAATGAGCAGTTCTTC.

V and J are TRBV3-1 and TRBJ2-3; TRBD1 might be the D (6 bases). Germline V gene sequence: CDR1 LGHDT, CDR2 YNNKEL (reference sequence). CDR3 length equals 14 residues. V gave up 2 bases and J gave up 4 bases, with 10 bases separating them. CDR3 sequence: CASSQQGHADTQYF. The CDR3 nucleotides read TGTGCCAGCAGCCAACAGGGGCACGCAGATACGCAGTATTTT.